Listed here are 2 T cell receptor beta chains from one sample, sequenced in a study of blood T cells in healthy people across ages. The authors ran a second PCR of about 6 to 11 cycles using a sample-barcoded 5' primer and a J-beta primer mix. TCRdb called the 5' RACE reads again in MiXCR, with one record for every CDR3 protein. The sample gives around 1,000,000 distinct CDR3 sequences, less than 45% of which show up once; less than 15% is in the top ten. The sequenced material came from blood. Receptors originate from a man in his late teens or twenties in good health.

This clonotype has only one observation. The rearrangement links TRBV20-1 to TRBJ1-1; possible D gene TRBD1, 5 bases. The CDR3 consists of 13 residues. The V end was cut by 5 bases, the J end by 1 base, with 11 bases between. The germline V gene encodes CDR1 DFQATT and CDR2 SNEGSKA (reference sequence). CDR3 nucleotide sequence: TGCAGTGCTCTCGGGACGGCGAACACTGAAGCTTTCTTT. As protein: CSALGTANTEAFF.

The chain links TRBV28 to TRBJ1-2; TRBD1 is a possible D gene (6 bases). Looked up from germline, CDR1 is MDHEN and CDR2 is SYDVKM. Trimming shortened V by 3 bases and J by 3 bases, and 11 bases separated the two germline ends. There are 14 residues in the CDR3. The CDR3 region is CASSFIGGDYGYTF. Here the CDR3 DNA reads TGTGCCAGCAGTTTTATAGGGGGTGACTATGGCTACACCTTC.